The rows below give T cell receptor beta chains drawn from one sample of a study of cytomegalovirus exposure and HLA in healthy donors. Clones were sequenced by immunoSEQ multiplex PCR, and TCRdb holds only the in-frame ones, with some missing. This sample's table reports tens of thousands of clones. Sequenced sample: PBMCs. These receptors came from a man aged 45-65 years in good health and CMV-seropositive. Each CDR3 is given with its conserved first and last residue. Fields, in order: CDR3 length, D gene, J gene, V gene, CDR3 DNA, CDR3 protein. The D gene is left open where the match is weak.

cdr3_length: 17
d_call: TRBD1
j_call: TRBJ1-2
v_call: TRBV18
cdr3_nt: TGTGCCAGCTCACGGACAGGGGGCGACCTAGCTAACTATGGCTACACCTTC
cdr3_aa: CASSRTGGDLANYGYTF

cdr3_length: 14
d_call: -
j_call: TRBJ2-1
v_call: TRBV6-5
cdr3_nt: TGTGCCAGCAGTTACTCGACAGGATACAATGAGCAGTTCTTC
cdr3_aa: CASSYSTGYNEQFF

cdr3_length: 17
d_call: -
j_call: TRBJ2-1
v_call: TRBV27
cdr3_nt: TGTGCCAGCAGTTTATCCTCGGAGGGGTCCAACCCCAATGAGCAGTTCTTC
cdr3_aa: CASSLSSEGSNPNEQFF

cdr3_length: 11
d_call: -
j_call: TRBJ1-3
v_call: TRBV11-2
cdr3_nt: TGTGCCAGCAGCCGGGGAAACACCATATATTTT
cdr3_aa: CASSRGNTIYF

cdr3_length: 15
d_call: TRBD2
j_call: TRBJ2-1
v_call: TRBV5-5
cdr3_nt: TGTGCCAGCAGTTTCGGGACTAGCGGGAGCAATGAGCAGTTCTTC
cdr3_aa: CASSFGTSGSNEQFF

cdr3_length: 16
d_call: TRBD1
j_call: TRBJ1-3
v_call: TRBV28
cdr3_nt: TGTGCCAGCAGTCAAGGACAGGGAGACCTGGGAAACACCATATATTTT
cdr3_aa: CASSQGQGDLGNTIYF

cdr3_length: 15
d_call: TRBD2
j_call: TRBJ2-1
v_call: TRBV7-8
cdr3_nt: TGTGCCAGCAGCCCCCTTAGACTAGCGAACAATGAGCAGTTCTTC
cdr3_aa: CASSPLRLANNEQFF

cdr3_length: 18
d_call: -
j_call: TRBJ1-5
v_call: TRBV15
cdr3_nt: TGTGCCACCAGCAGAGAGTTAGGGCGGGTGAGAGTCGGTCAGCCCCAGCATTTT
cdr3_aa: CATSRELGRVRVGQPQHF

cdr3_length: 14
d_call: -
j_call: TRBJ1-4
v_call: TRBV27
cdr3_nt: TGTGCCAGCAGTTTCGGAGGGGCCGCACCGCAACTGTTTTTT
cdr3_aa: CASSFGGAAPQLFF

cdr3_length: 13
d_call: -
j_call: TRBJ2-1
v_call: TRBV4-2
cdr3_nt: TGTGCCAGCGGATACTCAACAGGCAATGAGCAGTTCTTC
cdr3_aa: CASGYSTGNEQFF

cdr3_length: 14
d_call: -
j_call: TRBJ1-4
v_call: TRBV6-5
cdr3_nt: TGTGCCAGCAGTATGCGCAGGGGAAACGAAAAACTGTTTTTT
cdr3_aa: CASSMRRGNEKLFF

cdr3_length: 17
d_call: TRBD2
j_call: TRBJ2-1
v_call: TRBV27
cdr3_nt: TGTGCCAGCAGTTTATACGGAGCTAGCGGGAGGGACAATGAGCAGTTCTTC
cdr3_aa: CASSLYGASGRDNEQFF

cdr3_length: 13
d_call: -
j_call: TRBJ2-1
v_call: TRBV7-9
cdr3_nt: TGTGCCAGCAGCCTAGACAGGAAGGGAGGAGGGTTCTTC
cdr3_aa: CASSLDRKGGGFF

cdr3_length: 17
d_call: TRBD1
j_call: TRBJ2-2
v_call: TRBV19
cdr3_nt: TGTGCCAGTAGTAAACGAACCGGGACAGGGAACGCCGGGGAGCTGTTTTTT
cdr3_aa: CASSKRTGTGNAGELFF

cdr3_length: 15
d_call: TRBD1
j_call: TRBJ1-1
v_call: TRBV4-3
cdr3_nt: TGCGCCAGCAGCCTAATAGACAGGGTGAACACTGAAGCTTTCTTT
cdr3_aa: CASSLIDRVNTEAFF

cdr3_length: 15
d_call: TRBD1
j_call: TRBJ1-6
v_call: TRBV9
cdr3_nt: TGTGCCAGCAGCCCGGGACAGGGAAGGGATTCACCCCTCCACTTT
cdr3_aa: CASSPGQGRDSPLHF

cdr3_length: 17
d_call: TRBD1
j_call: TRBJ1-1
v_call: TRBV7-9
cdr3_nt: TGTGCCAGCAGCTCGCCGCAGGACAGGGGAGAGAACACTGAAGCTTTCTTT
cdr3_aa: CASSSPQDRGENTEAFF

cdr3_length: 12
d_call: -
j_call: TRBJ1-1
v_call: TRBV6-5
cdr3_nt: TGTGCCAGCAGTACTCTGGGGAGTGAAGCTTTCTTT
cdr3_aa: CASSTLGSEAFF

cdr3_length: 14
d_call: -
j_call: TRBJ1-2
v_call: TRBV27
cdr3_nt: TGTGCCAGCAGTTTTCTGCAGACTAACTATGGCTACACCTTC
cdr3_aa: CASSFLQTNYGYTF

cdr3_length: 14
d_call: -
j_call: TRBJ1-5
v_call: TRBV28
cdr3_nt: TGTGCCAGCAGTCAAGGGGGGGGAAGTCAGCCCCAGCATTTT
cdr3_aa: CASSQGGGSQPQHF

cdr3_length: 13
d_call: TRBD2
j_call: TRBJ2-5
v_call: TRBV6-5
cdr3_nt: TGTGCCTCTTCTCCGGGACCGGGGGGGACCCAGTACTTC
cdr3_aa: CASSPGPGGTQYF

cdr3_length: 13
d_call: TRBD2
j_call: TRBJ2-7
v_call: TRBV2
cdr3_nt: TGTGCCGACAGAGCGGGAGCCAGCTACGAGCAGTACTTC
cdr3_aa: CADRAGASYEQYF

cdr3_length: 15
d_call: -
j_call: TRBJ1-1
v_call: TRBV4-2
cdr3_nt: TGTGCCAGCAGCCCATCGGGACTCCTGAACACTGAAGCTTTCTTT
cdr3_aa: CASSPSGLLNTEAFF

cdr3_length: 13
d_call: TRBD1
j_call: TRBJ1-1
v_call: TRBV2
cdr3_nt: TGTGCCAGCAAGACAGGGCGGAACACTGAAGCTTTCTTT
cdr3_aa: CASKTGRNTEAFF

cdr3_length: 13
d_call: -
j_call: TRBJ2-5
v_call: TRBV11-3
cdr3_nt: TGTGCCAGCAGCCCTACAGGCTCTGAGACCCAGTACTTC
cdr3_aa: CASSPTGSETQYF

cdr3_length: 16
d_call: TRBD2
j_call: TRBJ2-1
v_call: TRBV7-8
cdr3_nt: TGTGCCAGCAGCCCGTTAGCGGGAGTGAGCTACAATGAGCAGTTCTTC
cdr3_aa: CASSPLAGVSYNEQFF

cdr3_length: 13
d_call: TRBD1
j_call: TRBJ1-4
v_call: TRBV29-1
cdr3_nt: TGCAGCGTCCTGGACAGGGGCTTCGAAAAACTGTTTTTT
cdr3_aa: CSVLDRGFEKLFF

cdr3_length: 14
d_call: -
j_call: TRBJ2-1
v_call: TRBV7-2
cdr3_nt: TGTGCCAGCAGCCCCTCGGGCCAGGGAAGAAGGCAGTTCTTC
cdr3_aa: CASSPSGQGRRQFF

cdr3_length: 15
d_call: TRBD1
j_call: TRBJ2-5
v_call: TRBV19
cdr3_nt: TGTGCCAGTAGTGTCGTTACAGGGGGCGGGGAGACCCAGTACTTC
cdr3_aa: CASSVVTGGGETQYF

cdr3_length: 14
d_call: TRBD2
j_call: TRBJ2-3
v_call: TRBV7-2
cdr3_nt: TGTGCCAGCAGTTTAGCGGGACACACAGATACGCAGTATTTT
cdr3_aa: CASSLAGHTDTQYF

cdr3_length: 16
d_call: TRBD2
j_call: TRBJ2-1
v_call: TRBV30
cdr3_nt: TGTGCCTGGGGTAGCGGGAGGGTATATTCCTACAATGAGCAGTTCTTC
cdr3_aa: CAWGSGRVYSYNEQFF

cdr3_length: 16
d_call: -
j_call: TRBJ2-7
v_call: TRBV19
cdr3_nt: TGTGCCAGTAGTATTTGGGCAGGGGCTGATCTACGAGGGCAGTACTTC
cdr3_aa: CASSIWAGADLRGQYF

cdr3_length: 18
d_call: TRBD2
j_call: TRBJ2-5
v_call: TRBV15
cdr3_nt: TGTGCCACCAGCAGTATCGAGGGATTTAGCGGGAACCGAGAGACCCAGTACTTC
cdr3_aa: CATSSIEGFSGNRETQYF

cdr3_length: 14
d_call: -
j_call: TRBJ1-2
v_call: TRBV30
cdr3_nt: TGTGCCTGGAGTTCCCCCAGTGGGGCCTATGGCTACACCTTC
cdr3_aa: CAWSSPSGAYGYTF

cdr3_length: 14
d_call: -
j_call: TRBJ2-1
v_call: TRBV30
cdr3_nt: TGTGCCTGGAGGACAGCGAGCTCCTACAATGAGCAGTTCTTC
cdr3_aa: CAWRTASSYNEQFF

cdr3_length: 15
d_call: -
j_call: TRBJ2-5
v_call: TRBV2
cdr3_nt: TGTGCCAGCAGTGTAGGGCTACCCAGGGCGGAGACCCAGTACTTC
cdr3_aa: CASSVGLPRAETQYF

cdr3_length: 14
d_call: TRBD2
j_call: TRBJ2-7
v_call: TRBV13
cdr3_nt: TGTGCCAGCCGAGGTGCGGGAGAATCCTACGAGCAGTACTTC
cdr3_aa: CASRGAGESYEQYF

cdr3_length: 16
d_call: TRBD2
j_call: TRBJ2-1
v_call: TRBV9
cdr3_nt: TGTGCCAGCAGCTACCGGACTAGCGGGAGCAGGGATGAGCAGTTCTTC
cdr3_aa: CASSYRTSGSRDEQFF

cdr3_length: 11
d_call: -
j_call: TRBJ2-7
v_call: TRBV20-1
cdr3_nt: TGCAGTGGCGGGTTGCACTACGAGCAGTACTTC
cdr3_aa: CSGGLHYEQYF

cdr3_length: 15
d_call: -
j_call: TRBJ1-2
v_call: TRBV19
cdr3_nt: TGTGCCAGTAGTATAAGGGCGGGGGGCAACTATGGCTACACCTTC
cdr3_aa: CASSIRAGGNYGYTF

cdr3_length: 16
d_call: -
j_call: TRBJ2-1
v_call: TRBV5-5
cdr3_nt: TGTGCCAGCAGCTTAACTCCGACTAGAAGGGACAATGAGCAGTTCTTC
cdr3_aa: CASSLTPTRRDNEQFF

cdr3_length: 13
d_call: TRBD1
j_call: TRBJ2-5
v_call: TRBV6-5
cdr3_nt: TGTGCCAGCAGACCTTCGGACAGGGACACCCAGTACTTC
cdr3_aa: CASRPSDRDTQYF

cdr3_length: 15
d_call: -
j_call: TRBJ2-2
v_call: TRBV9
cdr3_nt: TGTGCCAGCAGCGTCCTCGTATCCTCAGGCGGGGAGCTGTTTTTT
cdr3_aa: CASSVLVSSGGELFF

cdr3_length: 22
d_call: TRBD1
j_call: TRBJ1-1
v_call: TRBV28
cdr3_nt: TGTGCCAGCAGTTTACGTTCTGGCTTCCCGGGACAGGGTCGTGGCCGCAACACTGAAGCTTTCTTT
cdr3_aa: CASSLRSGFPGQGRGRNTEAFF

cdr3_length: 14
d_call: TRBD2
j_call: TRBJ2-3
v_call: TRBV27
cdr3_nt: TGTGCCAGCAGTCGGGCGGGAGGCACAGATACGCAGTATTTT
cdr3_aa: CASSRAGGTDTQYF

cdr3_length: 12
d_call: -
j_call: TRBJ1-2
v_call: TRBV11-2
cdr3_nt: TGTGCCAGCAGCTTACGACAGAATGGCTACACCTTC
cdr3_aa: CASSLRQNGYTF

cdr3_length: 17
d_call: -
j_call: TRBJ1-1
v_call: TRBV14
cdr3_nt: TGTGCCAGCAGCCAAGTAAGGCCCCGTCGGGGAAACACTGAAGCTTTCTTT
cdr3_aa: CASSQVRPRRGNTEAFF

cdr3_length: 16
d_call: -
j_call: TRBJ1-3
v_call: TRBV7-2
cdr3_nt: TGTGCCAGCAGCTTAGGCTTGGCAGGGGCCGGAAACACCATATATTTT
cdr3_aa: CASSLGLAGAGNTIYF

cdr3_length: 17
d_call: -
j_call: TRBJ2-3
v_call: TRBV9
cdr3_nt: TGTGCCAGCAGCCCACAGGCATGGACTACGAGCACAGATACGCAGTATTTT
cdr3_aa: CASSPQAWTTSTDTQYF

cdr3_length: 17
d_call: -
j_call: TRBJ2-1
v_call: TRBV6-1
cdr3_nt: TGTGCCAGCAGTGAAGCGCAACTCATGAGCTCCTACAATGAGCAGTTCTTC
cdr3_aa: CASSEAQLMSSYNEQFF

cdr3_length: 15
d_call: -
j_call: TRBJ1-1
v_call: TRBV5-1
cdr3_nt: TGCGCCAGCAGCCCCCGGGAAGGGTCCAACACTGAAGCTTTCTTT
cdr3_aa: CASSPREGSNTEAFF

cdr3_length: 14
d_call: -
j_call: TRBJ1-1
v_call: TRBV6-5
cdr3_nt: TGTGCCAGCAGAGGACGGACTATGAACACTGAAGCTTTCTTT
cdr3_aa: CASRGRTMNTEAFF

cdr3_length: 13
d_call: -
j_call: TRBJ2-7
v_call: TRBV28
cdr3_nt: TGTGCCAGCAGTTTACTGTCGGAGAGGGAGCAGTACTTC
cdr3_aa: CASSLLSEREQYF

cdr3_length: 17
d_call: TRBD2
j_call: TRBJ2-1
v_call: TRBV18
cdr3_nt: TGTGCCAGCTCACCAAGGGGTGCGGGAGGTGGCTACAATGAGCAGTTCTTC
cdr3_aa: CASSPRGAGGGYNEQFF

cdr3_length: 13
d_call: TRBD1
j_call: TRBJ1-5
v_call: TRBV19
cdr3_nt: TGTGCCAGTAGTATAAGGGGGCTGGAGCCCCAGCATTTT
cdr3_aa: CASSIRGLEPQHF

cdr3_length: 15
d_call: -
j_call: TRBJ2-1
v_call: TRBV4-1
cdr3_nt: TGCGCCAGCAGCCAGGGGGGTAGCCCCTACAATGAGCAGTTCTTC
cdr3_aa: CASSQGGSPYNEQFF

cdr3_length: 14
d_call: -
j_call: TRBJ2-7
v_call: TRBV7-2
cdr3_nt: TGTGCCAGCAGCAATGGACTGAACCCCTACGAGCAGTACTTC
cdr3_aa: CASSNGLNPYEQYF